The sequence of this T cell receptor (beta chain) was determined in a study of regulatory T cells in long-lasting Graves disease. Study summary: Newly diagnosed Graves' patients had under 3 months of antithyroid drugs.

Described time point: newly diagnosed GD, antithyroid drugs for less than 3 months. Isolated PBMC RNA provided the starting material for the TCR library. In the case of this clonotype: At one boundary the junction diverges from the germline segment, which might be a read error.

Germline V CDR1 and CDR2: LNHDA, SQIVND (reference sequence). The length of the CDR3 is 8 residues. Through Arm-PCR of CDR3 regions and iRepertoire HTBI primers, TCR beta libraries were built. Each CDR3 protein gets one entry after TCRdb re-called the multiplex PCR reads with MiXCR. Here the sample spans 680,000 or so distinct CDR3 sequences, approximately 15% being singletons. These data also featured in a second study, about T cells in Graves' hyperthyroidism and ophthalmopathy.

Material: peripheral blood mononuclear cells (PBMCs), obtained at new diagnosis, from a patient treated with antithyroid drugs. This chain connects TRBV19 to TRBJ1-6; perhaps TRBD1 as D (5 bases). This clonotype was sampled from a woman aged 25-40 years with Graves disease. Written as DNA, the CDR3 is TGTGCCACCCCCGCCCGGGGGTGG. Translated, it gives CATPARGW.